This TCR beta chain was documented in a study of vaccination and CD4 T cells after COVID-19. Across the study: Convalescent cases comprised about ten mild and one severe, all SARS-CoV-2 positive by nasal swab PCR.

Described time point: late sampling 161 to 241 days after vaccination in a few convalescent patients. As for treatment: approximately 11-day PBMC culture with coronavirus spike peptide pools or control peptides (ViraFEST assay). CDR3 length: 13 residues. The germline V gene has CDR1 SGHVS and CDR2 FQNEAQ. V was clipped by 5 bases and J by 5 bases, with 12 bases between them. An Oncomine TCR Beta short-read assay was used to sequence the DNA from cultured CD4+ T cells. MiXCR, applied by TCRdb to the PCR reads, yields one record per CDR3 protein. Of about 22,000 distinct CDR3 sequences in the sample, roughly 50% were seen once. For this clonotype: Its antigen is currently unknown. A much larger clone is a single base away; this may be a read error.

The chain carries TRBV7-8 and TRBJ1-1, with D possibly TRBD1 on 5 matching bases. The clonotype originates from a human donor who had recovered from COVID-19. Here the sequenced sample was CD4+ T cells from blood, cultured in vitro, taken about 7 months after SARS-CoV-2 vaccination. As DNA, the CDR3 is TGTGCCAGCAGCACACAGGAGGGAACTGAAGCTTTCTTT. Translation gives CASSTQEGTEAFF.